What follows are 19 T cell receptor beta chains derived from one specimen sequenced in a study of OX40 agonist ivuxolimab in advanced cancers. Method: immunoSEQ multiplex PCR; TCRdb's copy keeps in-frame clones and lacks some. Here the sample spans some 16,000 clones, 75% to 90% being singletons. The sequences come from CD4+ or CD8+ T cells sorted from blood, collected in a trial of the OX40 agonist ivuxolimab. The receptors originated from an adult with an advanced solid tumor such as melanoma, head and neck, liver or kidney cancer.

This clone has a single count. CDR3 DNA: TGTGCCAGCACACAGGGGGCAATGGAGACCCAGTACTTC. Amino acids: CASTQGAMETQYF. V usage is TRBV2 and J usage is TRBJ2-5, with TRBD1 identical over 9 bases. The CDR3 contains 13 residues. V was clipped by 7 bases and J by 5 bases; unmatched bases: 5. Germline V gene lookup returns CDR1 SNHLY and CDR2 FYNNEI.

This clone occurred a few times. The genes are TRBV7-9 and TRBJ2-7; possible D gene TRBD1, 6 bases. Per germline, CDR1 SEHNR and CDR2 FQNEAQ (reference sequence). CDR3 length equals 13 residues. Trimming took 6 bases from V and 7 from J, leaving 16 bases between them. CDR3 protein: CASRYGQPGEQYF. In DNA form, the CDR3 reads TGTGCCAGCAGGTACGGACAGCCTGGTGAGCAGTACTTC.

This chain connects TRBV7-6 to TRBJ2-2, with 8 bases aligning to TRBD2. The CDR3 is 20 residues long. From germline, CDR1 is SGHVS and CDR2 FNYEAQ. Unmatched junction bases numbered 19, after V lost 5 bases and J lost 2 bases. This CDR3 reads CASSARRGGSGSRNTGELFF. The CDR3, as DNA: TGTGCCAGCAGCGCCCGAAGGGGGGGCAGCGGGAGCCGTAACACCGGGGAGCTGTTTTTT.

The rearrangement uses TRBV15 and TRBJ1-1; D is unresolved. CDR1 and CDR2 from the germline V gene are LNHNV and YYDKDF (reference sequence). Trimming removed 0 bases from V and 10 bases from J, with 9 bases in between. The CDR3 has 12 residues. The CDR3 nucleotides read TGTGCCACCAGCAGAGATACTGGGTTAGCTTTCTTT. This codes for CATSRDTGLAFF.

This chain's CDR3 is CASSLAKSEQYF. CDR3 sequence (DNA): TGTGCCAGCAGCTTAGCTAAAAGCGAGCAGTACTTC. The chain employs TRBV7-8 and TRBJ2-7; no clear D gene. Looked up from germline, CDR1 is SGHVS and CDR2 is FQNEAQ. The CDR3 is 12 amino acids. The V gene lost 0 bases and the J gene lost 6 bases, with 6 bases spanning the gap.

The J gene is TRBJ2-3, the V gene TRBV28; TRBD2 agrees at 12 bases. The CDR3 totals 17 residues. Germline assignment: CDR1 MDHEN and CDR2 SYDVKM. V dropped 2 bases and J dropped 4; count of bases not matched to a gene: 7. The CDR3 spells CASSLPRTSGIADTQYF. Here the CDR3 DNA reads TGTGCCAGCAGTTTACCTCGGACTAGCGGGATTGCAGATACGCAGTATTTT.

The chain combines TRBV5-1 with TRBJ1-3, with D perhaps TRBD1 (6 bases). Germline V gives CDR1 SGHRS, CDR2 YFSETQ. V was clipped by 4 bases and J by 0 bases, with 14 bases between them. This CDR3 is built from 16 residues. In DNA form, the CDR3 reads TGCGCCAGCAGCATAGGACAGTCGAACTCTGGAAACACCATATATTTT. Protein sequence: CASSIGQSNSGNTIYF.

V and J are TRBV30 and TRBJ2-2; TRBD2 is a possible D gene (6 bases). This CDR3 spans 14 amino acids. V was pared by 2 bases and J by 3 bases, with 10 bases between. Germline V gene data show CDR1 as GTSNPN and CDR2 as SVGIG (reference sequence). The CDR3 DNA reads as TGTGCCTGGAGTACAGGACTATACACCGGGGAGCTGTTTTTT. It specifies CAWSTGLYTGELFF.

This clone is a singleton in its sample. This chain joins TRBV7-9 and TRBJ2-6; no clear D gene. In germline, CDR1 is SEHNR, CDR2 FQNEAQ (reference sequence). This CDR3 is built from 16 residues. V was clipped by 1 base and J by 4 bases, with 11 bases between them. Here the CDR3 reads CASSLDKGSGANVLTF. The CDR3 bases are TGTGCCAGCAGCTTAGATAAGGGATCCGGGGCCAACGTCCTGACTTTC.

V and J are TRBV6-1 and TRBJ2-1; TRBD2 matches at 8 bases. V shed 7 bases and J 6 bases; nucleotides not matched to a gene: 11. CDR1 MNHNS and CDR2 SASEGT come from the germline V gene. The CDR3 is 15 residues long. The CDR3: CASIPGLVPTNEQFF. The CDR3 nucleotides are TGTGCCAGCATCCCGGGACTAGTCCCGACCAATGAGCAGTTCTTC.

The chain couples TRBV11-2 to TRBJ2-1, with 9 positions matching TRBD1. After removal of 3 bases from V and 8 bases from J, the junction contained 5 bases not matched to a gene. The CDR3 length is 14 residues. CDR1 and CDR2 from the germline V gene are SGHAT and FQNNGV. CDR3 coding DNA: TGTGCCAGCAGCTTGACAGGGGGTTGGGATGAGCAGTTCTTC. This gives the protein CASSLTGGWDEQFF. Supplemented by reference TRBV11-2 and TRBJ2-1, the full variable domain reads EAGVAQSPRYKIIEKRQSVAFWCNPISGHATLYWYQQILGQGPKLLIQFQNNGVVDDSQLPKDRFSAERLKGVDSTLKIQPAKLEDSAVYLCASSLTGGWDEQFFGPGTRLTVL.

Of note for this clone: The sample contains more than one DNA sequence encoding this CDR3. V and J are TRBV28 and TRBJ2-2; 14 bases are a match to TRBD2. This CDR3 contains 20 residues. The J segment lost 3 bases and the V segment lost 7 bases, leaving 16 bases of the junction unmatched. CDR1 and CDR2 from the germline V gene are MDHEN and SYDVKM. Here the CDR3 reads CASNDLRTSGRQGYTGELFF. The DNA of the CDR3 is TGTGCCAGCAACGACCTGCGGACTAGCGGGAGGCAAGGATACACCGGGGAGCTGTTTTTT.

V usage is TRBV30 and J usage is TRBJ1-1; no definite D call. V was trimmed by 0 bases and J by 2 bases, leaving 7 bases between them. This CDR3 has 13 amino acids. The germline V gene has CDR1 GTSNPN and CDR2 SVGIG (reference sequence). CDR3 in DNA: TGTGCCTGGAGTGTAGCAGAAAACACTGAAGCTTTCTTT. This encodes CAWSVAENTEAFF.

This chain links TRBV7-2 with TRBJ2-2; 9 nucleotides line up with TRBD2. This CDR3 has 16 residues. Germline trimming cut 5 bases from V and 4 bases from J; bases unmatched to any gene: 8. Germline CDR1 SGHTA, CDR2 FQGNSA. The CDR3 region is CASSAPGLATTGELFF. CDR3 DNA sequence: TGTGCCAGCAGCGCGCCGGGACTAGCCACCACCGGGGAGCTGTTTTTT.

The chain combines TRBV11-3 with TRBJ2-1; 8 bases are shared with TRBD2. V trimming: 5 bases; J trimming: 9 bases; junction bases outside the gene matches: 9. The CDR3 covers 14 residues. CDR1 is SGHNT, CDR2 YENEEA, per germline. As DNA, the CDR3 is TGTGCCAGCAGCCCTGGACTAGCAGCCCCTGAGCAGTTCTTC. It yields the protein CASSPGLAAPEQFF.

The gene calls are TRBV7-3 and TRBJ2-5; 14 bases are shared with TRBD2. CDR1 is SGHTA and CDR2 is FQGTGA in the germline V gene. The CDR3 is 14 residues long. The junction had 4 bases not matched to a gene; V was cut back by 5 bases and J by 8 bases. CDR3 protein: CASSLGTSGSTQYF. CDR3 in DNA: TGTGCCAGCAGCCTCGGGACTAGCGGGAGTACCCAGTACTTC.

The chain uses TRBV10-2 and TRBJ2-3, with a tentative D call TRBD2 (6 bases). The V end lost 10 bases, the J end lost 0 bases, and 20 bases lay between the germline ends. Germline CDR1 reads WSHSY; CDR2 reads SAAADI. The CDR3 loop spans 16 amino acids. The CDR3 loop reads CATRDLIRTSTDTQYF. The DNA of the CDR3 is TGCGCCACCCGGGACTTAATAAGGACAAGCACAGATACGCAGTATTTT.

The chain links TRBV6-1 to TRBJ1-1, with TRBD1 as a possible D gene (5 bases). Trimming shortened V by 7 bases and J by 6 bases, and 18 bases separated the two germline ends. Per the germline V gene, CDR1 is MNHNS and CDR2 is SASEGT. The CDR3 is made up of 14 amino acids. The CDR3 region has the DNA TGTGCCAGCAAACCAACCGGGACGGGGGCTGAAGCTTTCTTT. Amino acid sequence: CASKPTGTGAEAFF.

The chain joins TRBV19 to TRBJ1-5; TRBD1 might be the D (6 bases). Trimming removed 1 base from V and 7 bases from J, with 20 bases in between. The V gene's germline CDR1 is LNHDA and CDR2 SQIVND (reference sequence). The CDR3 runs to 17 residues. In nucleotides, the CDR3 is TGTGCCAGTAGTATAGGGGCTCGGCAGGGGACGGAACAGCCCCAGCATTTT. Protein sequence: CASSIGARQGTEQPQHF. Full variable domain (missing parts from reference TRBV19 and TRBJ1-5): DGGITQSPKYLFRKEGQNVTLSCEQNLNHDAMYWYRQDPGQGLRLIYYSQIVNDFQKGDIAEGYSVSREKKESFPLTVTSAQKNPTAFYLCASSIGARQGTEQPQHFGDGTRLSIL.